This TCR beta chain originates from a study of blood T cells in healthy people across ages. Whole-study findings and limits: While age rose, TCR beta diversity per million T cells dropped in a roughly linear way.

Using a J-beta primer mix together with a sample-barcoded 5' primer, a second PCR was run for roughly 7 to 11 cycles. A single record per CDR3 protein comes from TCRdb applying MiXCR to the 5' RACE reads. The data hold around 1.7 million distinct CDR3 sequences, with roughly 27% observed a single time. Germline V gene data show CDR1 as SGHTA and CDR2 as FQGNSA. The V and J ends lost 5 bases and 1 base respectively, with 11 bases between them. The CDR3 length is 15 residues. A word on this clonotype: What it binds is unknown.

The TCR sequence derives from a woman in her thirties in good health. Sequenced: blood. The chain links TRBV7-2 to TRBJ1-4, with no clear D. The CDR3 here is CASSTKTRTNEKLFF. The DNA for the CDR3 is TGTGCCAGCAGCACAAAAACGAGAACTAATGAAAAACTGTTTTTT.